This TCR beta chain appears in the sequencing data of a study of blood T cell repertoires in COVID-19. Study in general: The samples span acute and convalescent COVID-19 from the United States, Italy and Spain.

Sequencing was performed with immunoSEQ multiplex PCR; in TCRdb, only in-frame clones are kept and a portion is missing. Here the sample spans about 170,000 clones, roughly 90% being singletons. Germline V gene data show CDR1 as MDHEN and CDR2 as SYDVKM. The CDR3 covers 14 residues. V was trimmed by 6 bases and J by 0 bases, leaving 6 bases between them. J is TRBJ1-6 and V is TRBV28, with no clear D. The source of this sequence is a man aged 45-60 years with acute or convalescent COVID-19. Sequenced material: peripheral blood. The CDR3, as DNA: TGTGCCAGCAGGACAAGCTCCTATAATTCACCCCTCCACTTT. It encodes CASRTSSYNSPLHF.